The present TCR beta chain was sequenced within a study of control samples from healthy donors and cancer patients. Sequencing used immunoSEQ multiplex PCR; TCRdb keeps in-frame clones, though not all of them. The sample yields 140,000 to 150,000 clones, approximately 93% seen once. The TCR comes from a man younger than 30 in good health. The source material was blood.

In DNA, the CDR3 is TGTGCCAGCTCACCACCGCTGGACTACGAGCAGTACTTC. Translating gives CASSPPLDYEQYF. The J gene is TRBJ2-7, the V gene TRBV18, with unresolved D. Germline loops: CDR1 KGHSH, CDR2 LQKENI. This CDR3 spans 13 amino acids. V was cut by 0 bases and J by 3 bases, with 6 bases left in between.